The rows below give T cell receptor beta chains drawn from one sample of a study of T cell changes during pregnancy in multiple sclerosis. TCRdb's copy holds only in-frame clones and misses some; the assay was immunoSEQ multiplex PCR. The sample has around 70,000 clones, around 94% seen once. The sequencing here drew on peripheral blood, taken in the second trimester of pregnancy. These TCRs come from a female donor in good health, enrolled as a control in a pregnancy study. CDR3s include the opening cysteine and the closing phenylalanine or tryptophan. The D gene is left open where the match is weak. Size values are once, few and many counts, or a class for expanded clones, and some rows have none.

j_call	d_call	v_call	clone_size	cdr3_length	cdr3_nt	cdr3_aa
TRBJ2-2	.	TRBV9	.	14	TGTGCCAGCAGCTTCCTCCGGGGGACCGGGGAGCTGTTTTTT	CASSFLRGTGELFF
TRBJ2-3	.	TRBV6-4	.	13	TGTGCCAGCAGTGCCAGGGTAGCAGATACGCAGTATTTT	CASSARVADTQYF
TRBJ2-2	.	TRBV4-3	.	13	TGCGCCAGCAGCCCTGACAGTACCGGGGAGCTGTTTTTT	CASSPDSTGELFF
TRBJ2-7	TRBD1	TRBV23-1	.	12	TGCGCCAGACTGGACAGGCGGGACGAGCAGTACTTC	CARLDRRDEQYF
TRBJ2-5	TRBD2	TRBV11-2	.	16	TGTGCCAGCAGCTTCCTTAGCGGGGGCCGGGAAGAGACCCAGTACTTC	CASSFLSGGREETQYF
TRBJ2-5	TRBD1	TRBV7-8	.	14	TGTGCCAGCAGCAAATTGACAGGGATAGAGACCCAGTACTTC	CASSKLTGIETQYF
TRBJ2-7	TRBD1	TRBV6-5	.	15	TGTGCCAGCAGTTACTCGGGGACAGGAAACTACGAGCAGTACTTC	CASSYSGTGNYEQYF
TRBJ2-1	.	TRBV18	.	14	TGTGCCAGCTCGGGGGCGACAGCTTACAATGAGCAGTTCTTC	CASSGATAYNEQFF
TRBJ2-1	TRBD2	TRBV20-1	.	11	TGCAGTGCTCATAGCGGGTCCCAGTGGTTCTTC	CSAHSGSQWFF
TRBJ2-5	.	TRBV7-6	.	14	TGTGCCAGCAGCTTAGCCACTATACAAGAGACCCAGTACTTC	CASSLATIQETQYF
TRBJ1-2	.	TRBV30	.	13	TGTGCCTGGAGTTTAGGGGTGGGGTATGGCTACACCTTC	CAWSLGVGYGYTF
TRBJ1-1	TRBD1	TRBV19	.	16	TGTGCCAGTAGTCCTCAGGACAGGGGAGTGAACACTGAAGCTTTCTTT	CASSPQDRGVNTEAFF
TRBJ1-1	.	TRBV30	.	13	TGTGCCTGGAGTGGGGGCCTCATAACTGAAGCTTTCTTT	CAWSGGLITEAFF
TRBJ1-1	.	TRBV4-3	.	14	TGCGCCAGCAGCCAAGATCGACGGACAGCTGAAGCTTTCTTT	CASSQDRRTAEAFF
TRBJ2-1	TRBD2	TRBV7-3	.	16	TGTGCCAGCAGCTCCCCCGGGCGGGGGGGCTACAATGAGCAGTTCTTC	CASSSPGRGGYNEQFF
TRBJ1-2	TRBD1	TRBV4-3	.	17	TGCGCCAGCAGCCAAGAGAGTAGGGACAGGTTTAACTATGGCTACACCTTC	CASSQESRDRFNYGYTF
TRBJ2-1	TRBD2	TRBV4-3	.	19	TGCGCCAGCAGCCAAGATTCCATTATAATGACTAGCGGGACTAGAGGGCAGTTCTTC	CASSQDSIIMTSGTRGQFF
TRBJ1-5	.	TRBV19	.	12	TGTGCCAGTAGTAGGCTCGATCAGCCCCAGCATTTT	CASSRLDQPQHF
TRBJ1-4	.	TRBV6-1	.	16	TGTGCCAGCAGTGAAAACCAGGGAAGGGCTAATGAAAAACTGTTTTTT	CASSENQGRANEKLFF
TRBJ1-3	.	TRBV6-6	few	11	TGTGCCAGCAGAGAGGGCTCCACCATATATTTT	CASREGSTIYF
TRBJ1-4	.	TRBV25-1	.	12	TGTGCCAGCGGGCAGGACTCTGAAAAACTGTTTTTT	CASGQDSEKLFF
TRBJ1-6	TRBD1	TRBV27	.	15	TGTGCCAGCAGGGATGGACAGGTCCTTAATTCACCCCTCCACTTT	CASRDGQVLNSPLHF
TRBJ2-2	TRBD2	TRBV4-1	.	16	TGCGCCAGCAGCCAAGATCCTCGACTAGCGGTCGGGGAGCTGTTTTTT	CASSQDPRLAVGELFF
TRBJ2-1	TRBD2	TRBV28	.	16	TGTGCCAGCAGTCCCGGGAGGTTTACCCCCTACAATGAGCAGTTCTTC	CASSPGRFTPYNEQFF
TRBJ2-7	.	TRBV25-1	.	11	TGTGCCAGCAGTGTCACCTACGAGCAGTACTTC	CASSVTYEQYF
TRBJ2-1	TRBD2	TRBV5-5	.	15	TGTGCCAGCAGCCGCGTCGGGGGGAGAAACAATGAGCAGTTCTTC	CASSRVGGRNNEQFF
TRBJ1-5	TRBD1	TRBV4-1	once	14	TGCGCCAGCAGCCCGGGACAGGGGACTCAGCCCCAGCATTTT	CASSPGQGTQPQHF
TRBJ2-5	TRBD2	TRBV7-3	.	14	TGTGCCAGCAGCTTAGCGGGAGGGCAAGAGACCCAGTACTTC	CASSLAGGQETQYF
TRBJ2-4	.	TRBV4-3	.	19	TGCGCCAGCAGCCAAGAGTTTGGGCAGGGGAAGTTCGCCAAAAACATTCAGTACTTC	CASSQEFGQGKFAKNIQYF
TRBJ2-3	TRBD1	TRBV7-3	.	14	TGTGCCAGCAGCCCCGACAGGGTCCCAGATACGCAGTATTTT	CASSPDRVPDTQYF
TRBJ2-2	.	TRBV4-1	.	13	TGCGCCAGCAGCCTGGCTCAAGCCGGGGAGCTGTTTTTT	CASSLAQAGELFF
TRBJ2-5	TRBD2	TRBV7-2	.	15	TGTGCCAGCAGCTATAGGGAGGGCGGGAGCGAGACCCAGTACTTC	CASSYREGGSETQYF
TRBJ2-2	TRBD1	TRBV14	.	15	TGTGCCAGCAGCCCAGACAGGGTTTACACCGGGGAGCTGTTTTTT	CASSPDRVYTGELFF
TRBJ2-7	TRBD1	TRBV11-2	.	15	TGTGCCAGCAGGTTTCAGGGGGCGACTCCCTACGAGCAGTACTTC	CASRFQGATPYEQYF
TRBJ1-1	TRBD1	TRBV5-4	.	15	TGTGCCAGCAGCTCTACCTGGGACAGGAACACTGAAGCTTTCTTT	CASSSTWDRNTEAFF
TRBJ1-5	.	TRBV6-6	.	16	TGTGCCAGCAGTTACGGGCTTGGACAGCCGGGCCAGCCCCAGCATTTT	CASSYGLGQPGQPQHF
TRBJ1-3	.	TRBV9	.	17	TGTGCCAGCAGCGAAGGGGGGGGAAGGAGCTCTGGAAACACCATATATTTT	CASSEGGGRSSGNTIYF
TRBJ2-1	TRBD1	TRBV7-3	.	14	TGTGCCAGCAGCTTCGGGACAGGGGAGCATGAGCAGTTCTTC	CASSFGTGEHEQFF
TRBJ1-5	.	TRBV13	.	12	TGTGCCAGCAGCTTAGGCGATCAGCCCCAGCATTTT	CASSLGDQPQHF
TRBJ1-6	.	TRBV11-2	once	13	TGTGCCAGCAGCTTAGGGGGGGTCTCACCCCTCCACTTT	CASSLGGVSPLHF
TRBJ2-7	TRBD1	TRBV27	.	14	TGTGCCAGCAGTAGGACAGGGGGGCCGTACGAGCAGTACTTC	CASSRTGGPYEQYF
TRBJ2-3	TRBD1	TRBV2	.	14	TGTGCCAGCAGTGGGGACAGGGTGGCAGATACGCAGTATTTT	CASSGDRVADTQYF
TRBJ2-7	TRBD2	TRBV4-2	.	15	TGTGCCAGCAGCCAAGGGCGGGGGGGCTCCTACGAGCAGTACTTC	CASSQGRGGSYEQYF
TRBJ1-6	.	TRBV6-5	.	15	TGTGCCAGCAGCCCCCGGGGAGGGGTTAATTCACCCCTCCACTTT	CASSPRGGVNSPLHF
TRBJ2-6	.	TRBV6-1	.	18	TGTGCCAGCAGTGCACAGGGTGCCCCGAGCTCTGGGGCCAACGTCCTGACTTTC	CASSAQGAPSSGANVLTF
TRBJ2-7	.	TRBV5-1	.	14	TGCGCCAGCCGCTTTGGGGCTAGCGCGTCCGAGCAGTACTTC	CASRFGASASEQYF
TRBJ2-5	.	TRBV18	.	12	TGTGCCAGCTCACCACCCGGGGAGACCCAGTACTTC	CASSPPGETQYF
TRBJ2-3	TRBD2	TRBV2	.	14	TGTGCCGGGAGCCAGCGGGAGAGCACAGATACGCAGTATTTT	CAGSQRESTDTQYF
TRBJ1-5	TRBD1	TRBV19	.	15	TGTGCCAGTAGTATCGGGGACAGGGCCGATCAGCCCCAGCATTTT	CASSIGDRADQPQHF
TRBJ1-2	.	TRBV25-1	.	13	TGTGCCAGCAGTGATGCGGTTAACTATGGCTACACCTTC	CASSDAVNYGYTF
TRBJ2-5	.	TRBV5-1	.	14	TGCGCCAGCAGCTTGGCAGCGGTCCAAGAGACCCAGTACTTC	CASSLAAVQETQYF
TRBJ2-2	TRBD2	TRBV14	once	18	TGTGCCAGCAGGACGACTAGCGGGACAACAGCGAACACCGGGGAGCTGTTTTTT	CASRTTSGTTANTGELFF
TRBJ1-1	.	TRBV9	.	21	TGTGCCAGCAGCCCCTTAAAGGGGGTACCGGCAGGGGCGCCGGTTACCACTGAAGCTTTCTTT	CASSPLKGVPAGAPVTTEAFF
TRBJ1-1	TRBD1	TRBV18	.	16	TGTGCCAGCTCACCACCGGACAGGGCCCAGGGAACTGAAGCTTTCTTT	CASSPPDRAQGTEAFF
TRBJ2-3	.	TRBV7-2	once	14	TGTGCCAGCAGCTTATCGCGGGTCACAGATACGCAGTATTTT	CASSLSRVTDTQYF
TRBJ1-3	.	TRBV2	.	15	TGTGCCAGCACCTCTAGGGAGCTCTCTGGAAACACCATATATTTT	CASTSRELSGNTIYF
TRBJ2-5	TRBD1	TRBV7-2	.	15	TGTGCCAGCAGCTTAGGTGGTGCAGGGGGAGAGACCCAGTACTTC	CASSLGGAGGETQYF
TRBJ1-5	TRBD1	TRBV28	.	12	TGTGCCATCGGGACAGGGGTCTTAGCCCAGCATTTT	CAIGTGVLAQHF
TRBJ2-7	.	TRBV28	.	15	TGTGCCAGCAGGGAAAGACTAGTACGCCCCTACGAGCAGTACTTC	CASRERLVRPYEQYF
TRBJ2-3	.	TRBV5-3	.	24	TGTGCCAGAAGCTTTAACGGAGGGTTCGATCCTTTAAAAGCTCCTGGACTTCGCACAGATACGCAGTATTTT	CARSFNGGFDPLKAPGLRTDTQYF